This T cell receptor (beta chain) was sequenced during a study of blood T cell repertoires in COVID-19. The wider study: Collection of acute and convalescent COVID-19 samples took place in the United States, Italy and Spain.

The CDR3 is made up of 16 amino acids. V lost 2 bases and J 2 bases, leaving 16 bases between the germline ends. Germline V CDR1 and CDR2: MNHEY, SVGAGI. Under the authors' procedure: It was from reference gene primer amplification that nucleated cell counts were estimated. Measured with immunoSEQ multiplex PCR; TCRdb has only the in-frame clones, and not every one. V, J and clone size derive from that table, while D and trimming were established from the DNA sequence. The table records fewer than 350,000 clones, approximately 83% of them present only once. The sequencing input was peripheral blood. The receptor comes from a woman in her 30s who had recovered from COVID-19. The rearrangement links TRBV6-5 to TRBJ2-7; TRBD2 might be the D (6 bases). CDR3 in amino acids: CASSYPGGGTPYEQYF. As DNA, the CDR3 is TGTGCCAGCAGTTACCCCGGTGGCGGGACCCCCTACGAGCAGTACTTC.